These 20 T cell receptor beta chains came from one sample sequenced in a study of cytomegalovirus exposure and HLA in healthy donors. Vbeta (60) and Jbeta (13) primers were used in the PCR. Only in-frame clones appear in the TCRdb table, and some are missing; sequencing was by immunoSEQ multiplex PCR. The sample holds about 130,000 clones, 75% to 85% seen once. Sequencing input: PBMCs. Receptors originate from a man aged 40-49 years in good health and CMV-seronegative.

This clone was seen only once. The chain carries TRBV10-3 and TRBJ1-3, with 7 positions matching TRBD1. Trimming removed 7 bases from V and 3 bases from J; junction bases left unmatched: 6. The CDR3 is 14 amino acids. Germline values: CDR1 ENHRY, CDR2 SYGVKD. CDR3 residues: CAIMTGSGGNTIYF. The CDR3 region has the DNA TGTGCCATCATGACAGGGTCTGGTGGAAACACCATATATTTT.

The chain links TRBV18 to TRBJ2-7; 11 bases match TRBD1. The trim removed 5 bases at V and 3 bases at J, leaving 3 bases unmatched. The length of the CDR3 is 14 residues. Germline values: CDR1 KGHSH, CDR2 LQKENI. The CDR3 DNA reads TGTGCCAGCTCAACTGGGACAGGGGGCTACGAGCAGTACTTC. Protein sequence: CASSTGTGGYEQYF.

The V and J genes are TRBV7-2 and TRBJ2-5; the D is unclear. V gave up 5 bases and J gave up 0 bases, with 10 bases separating them. Germline V gene data show CDR1 as SGHTA and CDR2 as FQGNSA. The CDR3 spans 14 residues. CDR3 in amino acids: CASSPTRYQETQYF. CDR3 nucleotides: TGTGCCAGCAGCCCCACTCGGTACCAAGAGACCCAGTACTTC.

The sample holds one count of this clone. The DNA for the CDR3 is TGTGCCAGCAGCTTTCCGGGAGGGGCCTACGAGCAGTACTTC. It yields the protein CASSFPGGAYEQYF. This sequence joins TRBV7-9 and TRBJ2-7; 8 bases fit TRBD2. V was pared by 3 bases and J by 2 bases, with 3 bases of the junction left unmatched. Germline CDR1 is SEHNR and CDR2 is FQNEAQ (reference sequence). CDR3 length: 14 amino acids.

This clone has more than one count but fewer than ten. This sequence joins TRBV18 and TRBJ1-6, with D perhaps TRBD1 (6 bases). The CDR3 is 13 residues long. Germline CDR1 KGHSH, CDR2 LQKENI. V shed 4 bases and J shed 10 bases, with 11 bases lying between them. CDR3 amino acids: CASSQNRESPLHF. The CDR3 DNA reads TGTGCCAGCTCACAGAACAGGGAATCACCCCTCCACTTT. Full variable domain (rest looked up from reference TRBV18 and TRBJ1-6): NAGVMQNPRHLVRRRGQEARLRCSPMKGHSHVYWYRQLPEEGLKFMVYLQKENIIDESGMPKERFSAEFPKEGPSILRIQQVVRGDSAAYFCASSQNRESPLHFGNGTRLTVT.

The chain couples TRBV11-2 to TRBJ2-2; TRBD2 aligns across 11 bases. Unmatched junction bases numbered 11, after V lost 6 bases and J lost 2 bases. The germline V gene has CDR1 SGHAT and CDR2 FQNNGV. The CDR3 loop spans 18 amino acids. CDR3 region: CASSSLKTSGANTGELFF. DNA for the CDR3: TGTGCCAGCAGTTCCCTGAAGACTAGCGGGGCAAACACCGGGGAGCTGTTTTTT.

In DNA form, the CDR3 reads TGTGCCAGCAGCTTTAGCCGAGGTGCCTACGAGCAGTACTTC. Its protein is CASSFSRGAYEQYF. The chain carries TRBV5-4 and TRBJ2-7; no firm D call. The CDR3 consists of 14 residues. CDR1 is SGHNT, CDR2 YYREEE, per germline (reference sequence). V was cut by 2 bases and J by 2 bases, with 11 bases left in between.

This sequence joins TRBV11-3 and TRBJ2-2; possibly TRBD1 for D (5 bases). The germline V and J ends were trimmed by 8 bases and 0 bases, with 10 bases remaining between them. The CDR3 loop spans 14 amino acids. Looked up from germline, CDR1 is SGHNT and CDR2 is YENEEA. CDR3 sequence (DNA): TGTGCCAGCTCTGACAGACCGAACACCGGGGAGCTGTTTTTT. This gives the protein CASSDRPNTGELFF.

The V gene is TRBV5-1, the J gene TRBJ2-3; D gene ambiguous. Between the trimmed V and J ends, which lost 0 bases and 1 base, there was a span of 9 bases. CDR3 size: 15 residues. Germline V gene data show CDR1 as SGHRS and CDR2 as YFSETQ. This CDR3 is CASSLGPPGTDTQYF. The CDR3 bases are TGCGCCAGCAGCTTGGGGCCCCCTGGCACAGATACGCAGTATTTT.

The chain is built from TRBV14 and TRBJ2-7, with D unresolved. Per germline, CDR1 SGHDN and CDR2 FVKESK. The CDR3 sequence is 11 residues long. Trimming removed 1 base at V and 6 bases at J, with 4 bases between. As DNA, the CDR3 is TGTGCCAGCAGCCAAGCATCCGAGCAGTACTTC. It specifies CASSQASEQYF.

The V and J genes are TRBV19 and TRBJ1-5; D may be TRBD1 (6 bases). Trimming cost V 6 bases and J 4 bases, with 13 bases left between them. This CDR3 has 14 residues. The germline gives CDR1 LNHDA, CDR2 SQIVND (reference sequence). This CDR3 is CASSGRGANQPQHF. In DNA form, the CDR3 reads TGTGCCAGTAGCGGGAGGGGGGCTAATCAGCCCCAGCATTTT.

In its sample, this clone was seen once. The chain recombines TRBV7-9 with TRBJ2-5, with 12 bases that match TRBD2. The CDR3 spans 16 residues. CDR1 SEHNR and CDR2 FQNEAQ come from the germline V gene (reference sequence). The ends lost 5 bases at V and 1 base at J; junction bases unmatched: 5. CDR3: CASSASSGGAQETQYF. The CDR3 nucleotides are TGTGCCAGCAGCGCCTCTAGCGGGGGGGCCCAAGAGACCCAGTACTTC.

V gene TRBV6-5 combines with J gene TRBJ2-3, with D perhaps TRBD1 (5 bases). The V gene's germline CDR1 is MNHEY and CDR2 SVGAGI. This CDR3 comprises 14 residues. The V and J ends lost 4 bases and 5 bases respectively, with 13 bases between them. The chain's CDR3 is CASSLSQGIDTQYF. The CDR3 coding sequence is TGTGCCAGCAGTTTGTCGCAGGGAATAGATACGCAGTATTTT.

The chain uses TRBV5-8 and TRBJ1-1, with TRBD1 as a possible D gene (6 bases). This CDR3 comprises 15 residues. Trimming stripped 3 bases from V and 0 bases from J, with 12 bases between. Per germline, CDR1 SGHTS and CDR2 YDEGEE. CDR3 amino acids: CASSSPGTLNTEAFF. The CDR3 DNA reads as TGTGCCAGCAGCTCACCCGGGACACTGAACACTGAAGCTTTCTTT.

The chain employs TRBV12-5 and TRBJ1-1, with D possibly TRBD1 on 5 matching bases. Per germline, CDR1 LGHNT and CDR2 FRNRAP. The length of the CDR3 is 14 residues. V shed 6 bases and J shed 3 bases, with 14 bases lying between them. CDR3 nucleotide sequence: TGTGCTAGTGGCTGGGAGGGGCAATACACTGAAGCTTTCTTT. Protein: CASGWEGQYTEAFF.

The chain combines TRBV10-3 with TRBJ1-1, with 8 bases lining up with TRBD1. J gave up 3 bases and V 6 bases, and 6 bases lay outside the gene matches. The CDR3 sequence is 14 residues long. CDR1 ENHRY and CDR2 SYGVKD come from the germline V gene. This CDR3 reads CAIRSQGADTEAFF. The CDR3 DNA sequence: TGTGCCATCAGAAGCCAGGGGGCGGACACTGAAGCTTTCTTT.

The genes are TRBV9 and TRBJ2-3; 7 bases are a match to TRBD2. The V gene's germline CDR1 is SGDLS and CDR2 YYNGEE. CDR3 length equals 14 residues. Losses at the gene ends were 0 bases for V and 6 bases for J; bases not matched to a gene: 4. The CDR3: CASSVASGVDTQYF. As DNA, the CDR3 is TGTGCCAGCAGCGTAGCCAGCGGGGTTGATACGCAGTATTTT.

The CDR3 DNA is TGTGCCAGCAGCTTAATCGGTTGGGGACAGGGAAGGGAATATGGCTACACCTTC. Protein sequence: CASSLIGWGQGREYGYTF. This chain uses TRBV13 with TRBJ1-2, with 9 bases identical to TRBD1. Per germline, CDR1 PRHDT and CDR2 FYEKMQ (reference sequence). This CDR3 has 18 amino acids. V lost 2 bases to trimming and J lost 5 bases; unmatched junction nucleotides: 15.

This chain uses TRBV9 with TRBJ2-2; D possibly corresponds to TRBD2 (7 bases). The germline V and J ends were trimmed by 1 base and 1 base, with 20 bases remaining between them. Germline V gene sequence: CDR1 SGDLS, CDR2 YYNGEE. The CDR3 contains 19 residues. The CDR3 spells CASSVTLPSGGLNTGELFF. CDR3 sequence (DNA): TGTGCCAGCAGCGTAACCCTCCCGTCCGGGGGGCTGAACACCGGGGAGCTGTTTTTT.

The chain combines TRBV2 with TRBJ1-2; D gene ambiguous. V dropped 8 bases and J dropped 4 bases, with 17 bases sitting between them. The length of the CDR3 is 14 residues. The germline CDR1 and CDR2 sequences are SNHLY and FYNNEI. This chain's CDR3 is CASLTRGGSYGYTF. The DNA of the CDR3 is TGTGCCAGCCTGACTCGGGGTGGGAGCTATGGCTACACCTTC.